The entry that follows covers one T cell receptor beta chain sequence. The sample is drawn from a study of blood T cell repertoires in COVID-19. Study information: From the United States, Italy and Spain came samples of acute and convalescent COVID-19.

The trim removed 5 bases at V and 9 bases at J, leaving 7 bases unmatched. Germline assignment: CDR1 SGHTA and CDR2 FQGNSA. CDR3 length equals 14 residues. Per the original data handling: Amplification from reference gene primers served as the basis for estimated nucleated cell counts. Assay: immunoSEQ multiplex PCR; the TCRdb copy retains only in-frame clones and omits some. V and J calls and clone size are as listed in that table; D and trimming were resolved from the DNA. This table holds about 47,000 clones, under 85% found once. This sequence was found in a man between 60 and 75 years old with active COVID-19. Sample: peripheral blood. The V and J genes are TRBV7-2 and TRBJ2-4; 10 nucleotides line up with TRBD1. In nucleotides, the CDR3 is TGTGCCAGCAGCGCGGGACAGGGGATGGCCATTCAGTACTTC. This encodes CASSAGQGMAIQYF.